This is a list of T cell receptor beta chains from one sample in a study of siplizumab effects on memory and regulatory T cells. Sequencing was performed with immunoSEQ multiplex PCR; in TCRdb, only in-frame clones are kept and a portion is missing. The sample lists about 100,000 clones, approximately 94% occurring once. Sequenced input: non-Treg CD4+ T cells sorted from blood. These receptors all come from a human donor in good health. The CDR3 runs from the conserved cysteine through the conserved F or W. D genes are given only for firm matches. Some rows have no size entry. The others give once, few or many, or a class for an expanded clone.

CDR3 | DNA | J | size | V | D
CASSRHGETLHF | TGTGCCAGTAGCCGACACGGCGAAACCCTCCACTTT | TRBJ1-6 | - | TRBV19 | -
CASSPDRANYGYTF | TGTGCCAGCAGCCCCGACAGGGCCAACTATGGCTACACCTTC | TRBJ1-2 | - | TRBV7-8 | TRBD1
CASSRQANTGELFF | TGTGCCAGCAGTAGACAGGCTAACACCGGGGAGCTGTTTTTT | TRBJ2-2 | once | TRBV27 | -
CATSRDLSSGARDYGYTF | TGTGCCACCAGCAGAGATCTTAGTTCGGGGGCCAGGGACTATGGCTACACCTTC | TRBJ1-2 | - | TRBV15 | -
CASIKSEGVVNEQFF | TGTGCCAGCATTAAGTCGGAGGGGGTGGTCAATGAGCAGTTCTTC | TRBJ2-1 | - | TRBV2 | -
CASSGGSNTEAFF | TGTGCCAGCAGCGGGGGTTCTAACACTGAAGCTTTCTTT | TRBJ1-1 | - | TRBV5-4 | -
CASSRKVTAQETQYF | TGTGCCAGCAGTCGGAAAGTAACTGCCCAAGAGACCCAGTACTTC | TRBJ2-5 | - | TRBV5-8 | -
CASSIPSGRPNEQFF | TGTGCCAGTAGTATACCCAGCGGGAGGCCCAATGAGCAGTTCTTC | TRBJ2-1 | - | TRBV19 | TRBD2
CASSERGGGPDEQYF | TGTGCCAGCAGTGAAAGGGGCGGGGGGCCTGACGAGCAGTACTTC | TRBJ2-7 | - | TRBV6-1 | TRBD2
CASSFKETQYF | TGTGCCAGCAGTTTTAAAGAGACCCAGTACTTC | TRBJ2-5 | - | TRBV28 | -
CASSPSFRPTYEQYF | TGTGCCAGCAGCCCAAGCTTCAGACCTACCTACGAGCAGTACTTC | TRBJ2-7 | - | TRBV11-2 | -
CASSPGTSDGDTQYF | TGTGCCAGCTCACCCGGGACTAGCGATGGAGATACGCAGTATTTT | TRBJ2-3 | - | TRBV18 | TRBD2
CSPVVQEQYF | TGCAGTCCGGTGGTCCAGGAGCAGTACTTC | TRBJ2-7 | - | TRBV20-1 | -
CASSVGLAGEGSSNEQFF | TGTGCCAGCAGCGTAGGACTAGCGGGAGAGGGTAGCAGCAATGAGCAGTTCTTC | TRBJ2-1 | - | TRBV7-6 | TRBD2
CASSLADRRGNEQFF | TGCGCCAGCAGCTTGGCGGACAGGCGAGGCAATGAGCAGTTCTTC | TRBJ2-1 | - | TRBV5-1 | TRBD1
CASSPWTSWGGELFF | TGTGCCAGCAGCCCTTGGACTAGCTGGGGCGGGGAGCTGTTTTTT | TRBJ2-2 | - | TRBV9 | TRBD2
CASSPRLAESSYNEQFF | TGTGCCAGCAGCCCCCGACTAGCGGAGAGCTCCTACAATGAGCAGTTCTTC | TRBJ2-1 | - | TRBV4-2 | TRBD2
CASSSTSGSYEQYF | TGCGCCAGCAGTTCAACTAGCGGATCCTACGAGCAGTACTTC | TRBJ2-7 | - | TRBV5-1 | TRBD2
CAWIDAGVNYGYTF | TGCGCTTGGATTGATGCCGGGGTTAACTATGGCTACACCTTC | TRBJ1-2 | - | TRBV29-1 | -
CSVGGTTQETQYF | TGCAGCGTTGGAGGGACTACCCAAGAGACCCAGTACTTC | TRBJ2-5 | - | TRBV29-1 | TRBD2
CASSSGVDTGELFF | TGTGCCAGCAGCTCCGGGGTCGATACCGGGGAGCTGTTTTTT | TRBJ2-2 | - | TRBV7-3 | -
CASSSLAGDEQYF | TGCGCCAGCAGCTCCCTAGCGGGAGACGAGCAGTACTTC | TRBJ2-7 | - | TRBV5-1 | TRBD2
CASSLHRVGNYGYTF | TGTGCCAGCAGCTTACATCGAGTTGGGAATTATGGCTACACCTTC | TRBJ1-2 | - | TRBV7-2 | -
CASSLTGYGYTF | TGTGCCAGCAGCTTAACCGGGTATGGCTACACCTTC | TRBJ1-2 | - | TRBV7-9 | -
CASSLTVRETQYF | TGTGCCAGCAGCTTAACGGTTAGGGAGACCCAGTACTTC | TRBJ2-5 | once | TRBV7-3 | -
CASSRRQQGRATPSTDTQYF | TGTGCCAGTAGTCGACGTCAACAGGGGCGCGCAACTCCTAGCACAGATACGCAGTATTTT | TRBJ2-3 | - | TRBV19 | TRBD1
CASSESFTGNLEKLFF | TGTGCCAGCAGTGAATCTTTTACAGGCAATTTGGAAAAACTGTTTTTT | TRBJ1-4 | - | TRBV25-1 | -
CASSHPRTSGRWVQETQYF | TGCGCCAGCAGTCATCCCCGGACTAGCGGGAGGTGGGTACAGGAGACCCAGTACTTC | TRBJ2-5 | - | TRBV23-1 | TRBD2
CASSSFAGVEEETQYF | TGTGCCAGCAGCAGTTTTGCGGGAGTAGAGGAAGAGACCCAGTACTTC | TRBJ2-5 | - | TRBV5-6 | TRBD2
CASSLGLAGGPRGRNEQFF | TGCGCCAGCAGCCTGGGACTAGCGGGAGGACCCCGTGGAAGGAATGAGCAGTTCTTC | TRBJ2-1 | - | TRBV5-1 | TRBD2
CASSESPPNTGELFF | TGTGCCAGCAGTGAAAGTCCCCCGAACACCGGGGAGCTGTTTTTT | TRBJ2-2 | - | TRBV2 | -
CSVVPSGALNEKLFF | TGCAGCGTTGTCCCCTCCGGGGCCTTAAATGAAAAACTGTTTTTT | TRBJ1-4 | - | TRBV29-1 | -
CASSSSGTVYEQFF | TGTGCCAGCAGCTCGAGCGGGACGGTCTATGAGCAGTTCTTC | TRBJ2-1 | - | TRBV7-2 | TRBD2
CAKRTDLTDTQYF | TGCGCCAAGAGGACAGACCTCACAGATACGCAGTATTTT | TRBJ2-3 | - | TRBV10-2 | -
CASSPGLAEAFF | TGTGCCAGCTCACCGGGGCTTGCTGAAGCTTTCTTT | TRBJ1-1 | few | TRBV18 | -
CQHCGANTEAFF | TGCCAGCACTGTGGGGCGAACACTGAAGCTTTCTTT | TRBJ1-1 | few | TRBV4-1 | -
CASSLNGLAGGVTDTQYF | TGTGCCAGTAGTCTCAACGGACTAGCGGGAGGTGTGACAGATACGCAGTATTTT | TRBJ2-3 | - | TRBV19 | TRBD2
CASSLREMGTEAFF | TGTGCCAGCAGCTTAAGGGAGATGGGAACTGAAGCTTTCTTT | TRBJ1-1 | once | TRBV11-2 | -
CASSPPAINYGYTF | TGTGCCAGCTCACCGCCGGCGATTAACTATGGCTACACCTTC | TRBJ1-2 | - | TRBV18 | -
CASSTRGQGHGYTF | TGTGCCAGCAGCACACGGGGACAGGGCCATGGCTACACCTTC | TRBJ1-2 | - | TRBV5-4 | TRBD1
CASSQSTGQVSSYNSPLHF | TGCGCCAGCAGTCAATCGACGGGACAGGTCAGCTCCTATAATTCACCCCTCCACTTT | TRBJ1-6 | - | TRBV23-1 | TRBD1
CASSPGTGESDYGYTF | TGTGCCAGCTCACCAGGGACAGGGGAAAGTGACTATGGCTACACCTTC | TRBJ1-2 | - | TRBV18 | TRBD1
CAISNGLAGANEQFF | TGTGCCATCAGTAACGGACTAGCGGGAGCCAATGAGCAGTTCTTC | TRBJ2-1 | - | TRBV10-3 | TRBD2
CASSAGTGNQPQHF | TGTGCCAGCAGCGCCGGGACAGGGAATCAGCCCCAGCATTTT | TRBJ1-5 | once | TRBV9 | TRBD1
CASSVDRGADTQYF | TGTGCCAGCAGCGTGGACAGGGGTGCGGATACGCAGTATTTT | TRBJ2-3 | - | TRBV14 | TRBD1
CATSILYRGGTDTQYF | TGTGCCACCAGCATCCTATACAGGGGGGGCACAGATACGCAGTATTTT | TRBJ2-3 | - | TRBV15 | TRBD1
CASSLYGKLAGVQETQYF | TGTGCCAGCAGTTTGTATGGGAAACTAGCGGGAGTCCAAGAGACCCAGTACTTC | TRBJ2-5 | - | TRBV28 | TRBD2
CASSNRPGTSTTSTDTQYF | TGTGCCAGCAGCAATAGGCCCGGGACTAGTACTACTAGCACAGATACGCAGTATTTT | TRBJ2-3 | - | TRBV21-1 | -
CASSEARTPEKLFF | TGTGCCAGCAGTGAAGCCAGGACACCTGAAAAACTGTTTTTT | TRBJ1-4 | once | TRBV2 | -
CASSAPNSGGGETQYF | TGTGCCAGTAGCGCACCAAACTCAGGGGGCGGGGAGACCCAGTACTTC | TRBJ2-5 | - | TRBV19 | TRBD1
CASSEGRSYNSPLHF | TGTGCCAGCAGTGAGGGGCGCTCCTATAATTCACCCCTCCACTTT | TRBJ1-6 | - | TRBV2 | -
CASSPMGTGGDEQYF | TGTGCCAGCAGCCCAATGGGGACAGGGGGCGATGAGCAGTACTTC | TRBJ2-7 | - | TRBV11-2 | TRBD1
CASSPQQTGTEAFF | TGTGCCAGCAGCCCACAGCAAACGGGGACTGAAGCTTTCTTT | TRBJ1-1 | - | TRBV14 | -
CASSLIPGRRTGELFF | TGTGCCAGCAGTTTAATTCCAGGACGTCGGACCGGGGAGCTGTTTTTT | TRBJ2-2 | - | TRBV28 | -
CASSPLNQETQYF | TGTGCCAGCTCACCACTTAACCAAGAGACCCAGTACTTC | TRBJ2-5 | once | TRBV18 | -